Listed below are T cell receptor beta chains from one sample, sequenced in a study of T cell responses to AZD1222 COVID-19 vaccine. Clones were sequenced by immunoSEQ multiplex PCR, and TCRdb holds only the in-frame ones, with some missing. The table shows around 99,000 clones, with about nine tenths occurring only once. The input for sequencing was peripheral blood, taken 28 days after the second AZD1222 dose. The receptors shown here come from an adult who received the AZD1222 COVID-19 vaccine. Both conserved end residues are part of each CDR3. Fields, in order: J gene, V gene, CDR3 protein.

j_gene: TRBJ1-1; v_gene: TRBV5-1; CDR3aa: CASSLGEKGNTEAFF
j_gene: TRBJ2-3; v_gene: TRBV9; CDR3aa: CASSGDRGRGDTQYF
j_gene: TRBJ2-7; v_gene: TRBV27; CDR3aa: CASSLFGTSGSPYEQYF
j_gene: TRBJ1-2; v_gene: TRBV28; CDR3aa: CASSDRNLLTMATRTF
j_gene: TRBJ1-2; v_gene: TRBV29-1; CDR3aa: CSVESGSYGYTF
j_gene: TRBJ2-1; v_gene: TRBV7-2; CDR3aa: CASTSPRIPEQFF
j_gene: TRBJ1-1; v_gene: TRBV10-1; CDR3aa: CASSEGSRNTEAFF
j_gene: TRBJ1-2; v_gene: TRBV4-1; CDR3aa: CASSPRDRGDYGYTF
j_gene: TRBJ1-1; v_gene: TRBV5-6; CDR3aa: CASSDIKQGAVNTEAFF
j_gene: TRBJ2-7; v_gene: TRBV5-1; CDR3aa: CASRDKNYYEQYF
j_gene: TRBJ1-1; v_gene: TRBV19; CDR3aa: CASSLPAGEMNTEAFF
j_gene: TRBJ2-2; v_gene: TRBV5-1; CDR3aa: CASSPMTGDGGELFF
j_gene: TRBJ1-1; v_gene: TRBV19; CDR3aa: CASVGDMNTEAFF
j_gene: TRBJ2-5; v_gene: TRBV5-1; CDR3aa: CASSLAVAAQETQYF
j_gene: TRBJ1-5; v_gene: TRBV11-2; CDR3aa: CASSLGVGKRGNQPQHF
j_gene: TRBJ1-1; v_gene: TRBV7-9; CDR3aa: CASSLWGGNTEAFF
j_gene: TRBJ2-3; v_gene: TRBV10-3; CDR3aa: CAISDLGQDLIADTQYF
j_gene: TRBJ1-1; v_gene: TRBV4-1; CDR3aa: CASSLSSDTEAFF
j_gene: TRBJ2-1; v_gene: TRBV7-7; CDR3aa: CASSLVPTNNEQFF
j_gene: TRBJ1-5; v_gene: TRBV28; CDR3aa: CASSTNRALGPQHF
j_gene: TRBJ1-1; v_gene: TRBV29-1; CDR3aa: CSVQGEANTEAFF
j_gene: TRBJ2-4; v_gene: TRBV19; CDR3aa: CATAGLAGGHQNIQYF
j_gene: TRBJ2-5; v_gene: TRBV7-2; CDR3aa: CASSRRTGGIQETQYF
j_gene: TRBJ1-2; v_gene: TRBV4-3; CDR3aa: CASREVDGSGEGYTF
j_gene: TRBJ1-1; v_gene: TRBV6-5; CDR3aa: CAIQTGGPTEAFF
j_gene: TRBJ1-2; v_gene: TRBV9; CDR3aa: CASSVGDREDGYTF
j_gene: TRBJ1-2; v_gene: TRBV7-8; CDR3aa: CASSQGSGGYTF
j_gene: TRBJ1-4; v_gene: TRBV6-1; CDR3aa: CASSDGTGGNEKLFF
j_gene: TRBJ1-4; v_gene: TRBV19; CDR3aa: CASSIGARGKLFF